Listed below are T cell receptor beta chains from one sample, sequenced in a study of cytomegalovirus exposure and HLA in healthy donors. Repertoires were generated with immunoSEQ multiplex PCR, while TCRdb's copy carries only in-frame clones and drops some. The data hold just over 150,000 clones, with more than 65% observed a single time. The sample was PBMCs. These receptors all come from a man between 45 and 60 years old in good health and CMV-seropositive. The CDR3 runs from the conserved cysteine through the conserved F or W. The D gene is left open where the match is weak. Expanded clones get a size class; other rows say once, few or many, or leave the size out.

J | size | D | V | CDR3 | DNA
TRBJ2-5 | NA | NA | TRBV18 | CASSPEQGAGKTQYF | TGTGCCAGCTCACCGGAGCAGGGCGCCGGAAAGACCCAGTACTTC
TRBJ2-3 | NA | NA | TRBV5-4 | CASSSGGYTDTQYF | TGTGCCAGCAGCTCGGGGGGCTACACAGATACGCAGTATTTT
TRBJ2-3 | NA | TRBD2 | TRBV25-1 | CASSEWVAGVTDTQYF | TGTGCCAGCAGTGAATGGGTAGCGGGAGTGACAGATACGCAGTATTTT
TRBJ1-3 | NA | TRBD1 | TRBV2 | CASSFQGGSGNTIYF | TGTGCCAGCAGTTTTCAGGGGGGCTCGGGGAACACCATATATTTT
TRBJ2-7 | NA | NA | TRBV21-1 | CASSNRDRGYEQYF | TGTGCCAGCAGCAACCGGGACAGGGGCTACGAGCAGTACTTC
TRBJ1-1 | NA | NA | TRBV7-3 | CASSLEGGYTEAFF | TGTGCCAGCAGCTTAGAAGGAGGGTACACTGAAGCTTTCTTT
TRBJ2-2 | NA | NA | TRBV5-8 | CASSFLLGFKTGELFF | TGTGCCAGCAGCTTCTTACTCGGTTTTAAGACCGGGGAGCTGTTTTTT
TRBJ1-1 | few | TRBD1 | TRBV5-5 | CASSLGTVDAFF | TGTGCCAGCAGCCTCGGGACAGTGGACGCTTTCTTT
TRBJ1-3 | NA | NA | TRBV30 | CAWELGNTIYF | TGTGCCTGGGAGTTAGGAAACACCATATATTTT
TRBJ2-7 | NA | NA | TRBV7-9 | CASQTGVWEPTYEQYF | TGTGCCAGTCAAACTGGGGTCTGGGAGCCCACCTACGAGCAGTACTTC